This T cell receptor (beta chain) was profiled in a study of blood T cell repertoires in COVID-19. The wider study: The samples span acute and convalescent COVID-19 from the United States, Italy and Spain. T cells, B-cell-depleted T cells, or PBMCs supplied cDNA or gDNA.

It was during active infection that Seattle patients were enrolled and then longitudinally followed. In the source study's methods: Reference gene primers were amplified, and this amplification served to estimate nucleated cell counts. This table comes from immunoSEQ multiplex PCR, and its TCRdb copy is limited to in-frame clones, with some not included. The V and J calls and clone size are taken from that table; D and trimming were inferred from the DNA. The data show hundreds of thousands of clones, roughly 83% seen once. V lost 3 bases and J 2 bases, leaving 25 bases between the germline ends. The CDR3 consists of 19 residues. Germline V lookup: CDR1 SGHRS, CDR2 YFSETQ.

Sequencing used peripheral blood. The V call is TRBV5-1, the J call TRBJ2-3; weak D call: TRBD2 (5 bases). The source is a woman older than 75 with COVID-19, enrolled during active disease. In DNA, the CDR3 is TGCGCCAGCAGCTCCCGTGGTATGGGTTCGAGCGGAAACACAGATACGCAGTATTTT. Translated, it gives CASSSRGMGSSGNTDTQYF.